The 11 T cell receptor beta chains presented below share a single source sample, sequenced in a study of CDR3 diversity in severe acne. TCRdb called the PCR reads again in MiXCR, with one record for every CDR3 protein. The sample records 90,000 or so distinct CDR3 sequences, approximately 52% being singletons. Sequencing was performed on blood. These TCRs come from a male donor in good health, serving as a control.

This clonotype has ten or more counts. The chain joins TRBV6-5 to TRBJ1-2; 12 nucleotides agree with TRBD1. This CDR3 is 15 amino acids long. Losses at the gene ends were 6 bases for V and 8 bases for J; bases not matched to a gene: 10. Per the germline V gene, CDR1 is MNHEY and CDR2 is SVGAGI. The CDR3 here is CASSSGTGGLRGYTF. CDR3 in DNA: TGTGCCAGCAGCTCCGGGACAGGGGGCCTTCGGGGCTACACCTTC.

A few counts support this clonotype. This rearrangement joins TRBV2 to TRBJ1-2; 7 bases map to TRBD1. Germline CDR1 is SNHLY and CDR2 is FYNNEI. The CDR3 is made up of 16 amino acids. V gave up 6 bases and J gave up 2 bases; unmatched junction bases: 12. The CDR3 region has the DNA TGTGCCAGCAGGGGACAGAACCTTAACTCAAACTATGGCTACACCTTC. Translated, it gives CASRGQNLNSNYGYTF.

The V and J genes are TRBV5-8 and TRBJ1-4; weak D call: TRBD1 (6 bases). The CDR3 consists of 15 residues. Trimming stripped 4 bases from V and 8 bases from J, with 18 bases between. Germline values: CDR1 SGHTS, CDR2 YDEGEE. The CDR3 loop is CASSRVGGGTEKLFF. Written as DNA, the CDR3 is TGTGCCAGCAGCCGGGTCGGAGGGGGAACGGAAAAACTGTTTTTT.

The chain's CDR3 is CASSPPGGGNEKLFF. CDR3 bases: TGTGCCAGTAGCCCCCCAGGTGGAGGGAATGAAAAACTGTTTTTT. The chain combines TRBV19 with TRBJ1-4; D ambiguous. The CDR3 consists of 15 residues. Trimming took 6 bases from V and 5 from J, leaving 16 bases between them. Germline CDR1 and CDR2: LNHDA and SQIVND (reference sequence).

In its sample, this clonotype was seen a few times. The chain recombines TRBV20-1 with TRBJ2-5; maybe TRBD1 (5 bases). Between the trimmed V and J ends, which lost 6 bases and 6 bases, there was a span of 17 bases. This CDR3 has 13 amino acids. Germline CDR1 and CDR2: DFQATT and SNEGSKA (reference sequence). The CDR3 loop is CSAFLGQGKTQYF. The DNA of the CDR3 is TGCAGTGCATTCCTGGGGCAGGGAAAGACCCAGTACTTC.

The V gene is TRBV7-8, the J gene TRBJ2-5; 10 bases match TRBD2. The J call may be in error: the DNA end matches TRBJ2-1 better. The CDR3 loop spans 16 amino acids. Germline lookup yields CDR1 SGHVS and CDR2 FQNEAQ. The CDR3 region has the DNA TGTGCCAGCAGCTTAGAAGCTAGCGGGAGCGCAGATACGCAGTTCTTC. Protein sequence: CASSLEASGSADTQFF.

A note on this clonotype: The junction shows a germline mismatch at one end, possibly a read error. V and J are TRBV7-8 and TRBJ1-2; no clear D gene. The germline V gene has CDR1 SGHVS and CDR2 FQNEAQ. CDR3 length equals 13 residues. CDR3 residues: CASTAAQVGGHSF. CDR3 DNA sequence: TGTGCCAGCACCGCGGCCCAGGTCGGAGGCCACTCCTTC.

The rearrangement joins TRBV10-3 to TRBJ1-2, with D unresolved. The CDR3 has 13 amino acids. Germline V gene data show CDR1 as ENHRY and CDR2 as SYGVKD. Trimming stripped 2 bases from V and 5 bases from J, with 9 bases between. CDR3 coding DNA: TGTGCCATCAGTGAGGCGGACGCGTATGGCTACACCTTC. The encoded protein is CAISEADAYGYTF.

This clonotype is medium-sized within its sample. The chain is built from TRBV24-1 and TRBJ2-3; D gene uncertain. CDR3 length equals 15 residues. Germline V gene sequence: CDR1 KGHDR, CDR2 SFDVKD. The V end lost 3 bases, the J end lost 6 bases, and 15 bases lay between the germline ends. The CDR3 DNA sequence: TGTGCCACCAGTGATAAGGGTGGGTTATCCGATACGCAGTATTTT. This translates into CATSDKGGLSDTQYF.

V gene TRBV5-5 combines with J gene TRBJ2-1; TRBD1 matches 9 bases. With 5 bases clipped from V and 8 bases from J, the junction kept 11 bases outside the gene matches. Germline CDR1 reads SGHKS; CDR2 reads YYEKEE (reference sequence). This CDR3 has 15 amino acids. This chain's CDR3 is CASRATGTGMYEQFF. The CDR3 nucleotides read TGTGCCAGCAGAGCCACCGGGACAGGGATGTATGAGCAGTTCTTC.

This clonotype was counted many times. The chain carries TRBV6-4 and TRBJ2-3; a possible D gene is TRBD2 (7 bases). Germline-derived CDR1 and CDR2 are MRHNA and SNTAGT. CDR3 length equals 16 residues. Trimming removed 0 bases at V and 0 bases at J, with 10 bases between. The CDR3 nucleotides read TGTGCCAGCAGTGACTCGGGGGGGGGCAGCACAGATACGCAGTATTTT. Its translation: CASSDSGGGSTDTQYF.